This entry lists 27 T cell receptor beta chains sequenced from one sample in a study of CD8 T cells in ankylosing spondylitis. Each CDR3 protein is one row after TCRdb ran MiXCR on the 5' RACE reads. This sample has around 280,000 distinct CDR3 sequences, with approximately 20% found just once. The sequenced sample was blood, either unsorted or a sorted T cell fraction (not recorded which). The receptors were sampled from a male donor with ankylosing spondylitis or in good health (not recorded which).

This chain uses TRBV12-3 or TRBV12-4 with TRBJ2-1; D remains ambiguous. The V end lost 5 bases, the J end lost 7 bases, and 9 bases lay between the germline ends. This CDR3 is 12 amino acids long. The CDR3 nucleotides read TGTGCCAGCAGTCGAATCCCGAATGAGCAGTTCTTC. It codes for CASSRIPNEQFF.

This clonotype was recorded a few times. The chain combines TRBV29-1 with TRBJ2-7; 10 positions agree with TRBD2. V shed 6 bases and J 0 bases; nucleotides not matched to a gene: 5. Germline loops: CDR1 SQVTM, CDR2 ANQGSEA. This CDR3 has 14 residues. The CDR3 loop reads CSVILAGSSYEQYV. The CDR3 DNA follows: TGCAGCGTCATACTAGCGGGAAGCTCCTACGAGCAGTACGTC.

The chain employs TRBV10-1 and TRBJ2-3, with D possibly being TRBD2 (5 bases). Looked up from germline, CDR1 is WNHNN and CDR2 is SYGVQD (reference sequence). V lost 4 bases and J lost 2, with 13 bases in between. This CDR3 is 15 amino acids long. The CDR3 nucleotides read TGCGCCAGCAGTGCGAGGGCCGACTCCACAGATACGCAGTATTTT. It specifies CASSARADSTDTQYF.

This clonotype was detected only a few times. The rearrangement uses TRBV5-4 and TRBJ2-4; D unresolved. V was pared by 1 base and J by 0 bases, with 5 bases between. Germline CDR1 SGHNT, CDR2 YYREEE (reference sequence). The CDR3 is made up of 14 amino acids. The CDR3 loop is CASSLPGAKNIQYF. CDR3 sequence (DNA): TGTGCCAGCAGCTTGCCGGGAGCCAAAAACATTCAGTACTTC.

This clonotype showed up just a few times. The rearrangement uses TRBV11-2 and TRBJ2-1; a possible D gene is TRBD2 (5 bases). The CDR3 is 15 residues long. V lost 2 bases and J 0 bases, leaving 8 bases between the germline ends. Germline CDR1 reads SGHAT; CDR2 reads FQNNGV. CDR3 nucleotides: TGTGCCAGCAGCTTACCCGCGGGCTCCTACAATGAGCAGTTCTTC. Residues: CASSLPAGSYNEQFF.

This clonotype was seen only a few times. The chain's CDR3 is CASSLLRGAGSPLHF. CDR3 nucleotides: TGTGCCAGCAGTTTACTCAGGGGGGCAGGATCACCCCTCCACTTT. The chain couples TRBV12-3 or TRBV12-4 to TRBJ1-6, with 7 nucleotides matching TRBD1. The CDR3 sequence is 15 residues long. Trimming cost V 2 bases and J 10 bases; bases outside gene matches: 8.

This clonotype has a count of ten or more. The J gene is TRBJ1-1, the V gene TRBV5-1, with 8 bases aligning to TRBD1. The V and J ends lost 3 bases and 2 bases, in that order; junction bases with no gene match: 3. The CDR3 runs to 14 residues. The germline V gene encodes CDR1 SGHRS and CDR2 YFSETQ. The CDR3 region has the DNA TGCGCCAGCAGCTCCGGACAGGGTAACACTGAAGCTTTCTTT. Translating it yields CASSSGQGNTEAFF.

This clonotype occurred a few times. The rearrangement joins TRBV6-4 to TRBJ2-3; 9 bases align to TRBD2. V trimming: 0 bases; J trimming: 1 base; junction bases outside the gene matches: 2. Germline CDR1 MRHNA, CDR2 SNTAGT. The CDR3 is 16 residues long. The CDR3: CASSDSASGGTDTQYF. Written as DNA, the CDR3 is TGTGCCAGCAGTGACTCGGCTAGCGGGGGCACAGATACGCAGTATTTT.

Only a few counts were recorded for this clonotype. This sequence joins TRBV3-1 and TRBJ1-5, with 8 bases aligning to TRBD1. J lost 5 bases, V lost 5 bases, and 2 bases had no gene match. Germline CDR1 reads LGHDT; CDR2 reads YNNKEL (reference sequence). This CDR3 region has 13 residues. DNA for the CDR3: TGTGCCAGCAGCGGGACAGGTGATCAGCCCCAGCATTTT. This codes for CASSGTGDQPQHF.

This clonotype has more than one count but fewer than ten. This sequence joins TRBV9 and TRBJ2-1; D might be TRBD1 (5 bases). V lost 4 bases and J 4 bases, leaving 12 bases between the germline ends. CDR1 SGDLS and CDR2 YYNGEE come from the germline V gene. The CDR3 has 14 amino acids. CDR3 residues: CASSPGNVYNEQFF. In DNA form, the CDR3 reads TGTGCCAGCAGCCCAGGGAATGTTTACAATGAGCAGTTCTTC.

The chain combines TRBV10-3 with TRBJ1-1; a possible D gene is TRBD1 (6 bases). With 7 bases removed from V and 1 base from J, the gap between germline ends came to 7 bases. Germline V gives CDR1 ENHRY, CDR2 SYGVKD. This CDR3 contains 12 residues. The CDR3 loop is CAITGANTEAFF. DNA of the CDR3: TGTGCCATCACAGGGGCGAACACTGAAGCTTTCTTT.

The V gene is TRBV24-1, the J gene TRBJ1-1; no definite D call. V dropped 4 bases and J dropped 1 base, with 6 bases sitting between them. The CDR3 length is 13 residues. Germline CDR1 is KGHDR and CDR2 is SFDVKD. The CDR3 sequence is CATSEDGNTEAFF. The CDR3, as DNA: TGTGCCACCAGTGAGGACGGGAACACTGAAGCTTTCTTT.

This clonotype was counted a few times. This chain links TRBV28 with TRBJ2-7, with TRBD1 as a possible D gene (6 bases). V dropped 6 bases and J dropped 5 bases, with 14 bases sitting between them. This CDR3 is built from 13 residues. CDR1 and CDR2 from the germline V gene are MDHEN and SYDVKM. The CDR3 reads CASSQTGNHEQYV. As DNA, the CDR3 is TGTGCCAGCAGCCAAACAGGGAACCACGAGCAGTACGTC.

The rearrangement joins TRBV5-1 to TRBJ2-7, with TRBD1 identical over 9 bases. The length of the CDR3 is 13 residues. V lost 4 bases to trimming and J lost 6 bases; unmatched junction nucleotides: 5. Germline loops: CDR1 SGHRS, CDR2 YFSETQ. The CDR3 sequence: CASSMGQGGEQYV. CDR3 sequence (DNA): TGCGCCAGCAGCATGGGACAGGGTGGCGAGCAGTACGTC.

This clonotype was counted a few times. The chain has TRBV12-3 or TRBV12-4 and TRBJ2-1, with 8 positions matching TRBD1. This CDR3 is built from 16 residues. With 5 bases clipped from V and 0 bases from J, the junction kept 6 bases outside the gene matches. The CDR3 DNA reads as TGTGCCAGCAGTCGAACCACAGGGGGCTCCTACAATGAGCAGTTCTTC. This translates into CASSRTTGGSYNEQFF.

This clonotype was seen ten or more times. This chain joins TRBV29-1 and TRBJ1-1; 9 bases fit TRBD1. Germline V gives CDR1 SQVTM, CDR2 ANQGSEA. This CDR3 spans 13 amino acids. Losses at the gene ends were 6 bases for V and 1 base for J; bases not matched to a gene: 3. The DNA for the CDR3 is TGCAGCGTGGACAGGGGCGGGAACACTGAAGCTTTCTTT. Translation gives CSVDRGGNTEAFF.

The chain joins TRBV27 to TRBJ2-1; 9 bases align to TRBD2. This CDR3 spans 13 amino acids. In germline, CDR1 is MNHEY, CDR2 SMNVEV (reference sequence). Trimming removed 6 bases from V and 9 bases from J; junction bases left unmatched: 6. The DNA of the CDR3 is TGTGCCAGCAGCTTAATAGCGGGAGCTGAGCAGTTCTTC. It yields the protein CASSLIAGAEQFF.

DNA of the CDR3: TGCAGTGCTAGAAACCCCCTAGCGGGGGGCCAAGAGACCCAGTACTTC. It yields the protein CSARNPLAGGQETQYF. The chain has TRBV20-1 and TRBJ2-5, with TRBD2 identical over 11 bases. The germline V gene has CDR1 DFQATT and CDR2 SNEGSKA (reference sequence). The CDR3 runs 16 residues. V lost 2 bases and J lost 1; bases outside the gene matches: 6.

The DNA of the CDR3 is TGTGCCAGCAGCTTAGGGACCAAAGTGGCAGATACGCAGTATTTT. Protein sequence: CASSLGTKVADTQYF. This chain links TRBV7-2 with TRBJ2-3, with D unclear. Trimming cost V 1 base and J 4 bases, with 12 bases left between them. The CDR3 runs to 15 residues. Per germline, CDR1 SGHTA and CDR2 FQGNSA. The entire variable domain, with the rest obtained from reference TRBV7-2 and TRBJ2-3, is as follows: GAGVSQSPSNKVTEKGKDVELRCDPISGHTALYWYRQSLGQGLEFLIYFQGNSAPDKSGLPSDRFSAERTGGSVSTLTIQRTQQEDSAVYLCASSLGTKVADTQYFGPGTRLTVL.

There are a few counts of this clonotype. V usage is TRBV12-3 or TRBV12-4 and J usage is TRBJ2-3; TRBD1 matches 8 bases. The trim removed 4 bases at V and 3 bases at J, leaving 9 bases unmatched. The CDR3 runs 16 residues. This chain's CDR3 is CASSSVQDRVTDTQYF. The DNA for the CDR3 is TGTGCCAGCAGTTCTGTGCAGGACAGGGTAACAGATACGCAGTATTTT.

In this sample, this clonotype turned up many times. This chain joins TRBV10-2 and TRBJ2-5; 8 bases line up with TRBD1. Trimming took 5 bases from V and 5 from J; bases not matched to a gene: 7. The CDR3 length is 14 residues. Germline CDR1 and CDR2: WSHSY and SAAADI. The CDR3 sequence is CASSQGAESETQYF. The CDR3 bases are TGCGCCAGCAGTCAGGGGGCTGAATCGGAGACCCAGTACTTC.

This clonotype showed up just once. The V and J genes are TRBV20-1 and TRBJ2-5, with a weak D call TRBD2 (5 bases). Germline-derived CDR1 and CDR2 are DFQATT and SNEGSKA (reference sequence). V was pared by 1 base and J by 5 bases, with 14 bases between. CDR3 size: 14 residues. CDR3 bases: TGCAGTGCTAGAGCCGGGGTTTCAGTGGAGACCCAGTACTTC. It encodes CSARAGVSVETQYF.

This clonotype was counted between two and nine times. This chain joins TRBV28 and TRBJ1-5; no firm D call. Germline CDR1 and CDR2: MDHEN and SYDVKM. The V end was cut by 3 bases, the J end by 4 bases, with 16 bases between. This CDR3 is built from 16 residues. The CDR3 DNA is TGTGCCAGCAGTTTTGCGGGGTTAGCGGGTAATCAGCCCCAGCATTTT. Its protein is CASSFAGLAGNQPQHF.

The V gene is TRBV20-1, the J gene TRBJ2-3, with 7 bases that match TRBD2. Per germline, CDR1 DFQATT and CDR2 SNEGSKA (reference sequence). This CDR3 is 15 amino acids long. The junction had 10 bases not matched to a gene; V was cut back by 5 bases and J by 2 bases. The CDR3 bases are TGCAGTGCTGCCACGTCTAGCGGATTCACAGATACGCAGTATTTT. Amino acid sequence: CSAATSSGFTDTQYF.

This clonotype turned up a few times. CDR3 sequence reads: CASSLEGRTGNTEAFF. Written as DNA, the CDR3 is TGCGCCAGCAGCTTGGAAGGGAGGACGGGGAACACTGAAGCTTTCTTT. The chain links TRBV5-1 to TRBJ1-1, with unresolved D. Trimming shortened V by 0 bases and J by 1 base, and 13 bases separated the two germline ends. This CDR3 contains 16 residues. Germline V gene sequence: CDR1 SGHRS, CDR2 YFSETQ.

The V gene is TRBV5-1, the J gene TRBJ2-3; TRBD2 agrees at 10 bases. After removal of 5 bases from V and 1 base from J, the junction contained 7 bases not matched to a gene. The germline V gene encodes CDR1 SGHRS and CDR2 YFSETQ. This CDR3 contains 16 residues. In DNA form, the CDR3 reads TGCGCCAGCAGTTACAGCGGGAGGGGAGGCACAGATACGCAGTATTTT. As protein: CASSYSGRGGTDTQYF.

Concerning this clonotype itself: This sequence may be a read error, since a much larger clone differs from it by one base. The rearrangement links TRBV5-1 to TRBJ2-1; 9 bases are shared with TRBD1. The CDR3 is 16 amino acids. V lost 4 bases and J lost 7; bases outside the gene matches: 12. The germline V gene encodes CDR1 SGHRS and CDR2 YFSETQ. The CDR3 loop reads CASSTPNRGLGNEQFF. The CDR3 DNA reads TGCGCCAGCAGCACACCCAACAGGGGGCTGGGTAATGAGCAGTTCTTC. The full variable domain, its missing parts supplied by reference TRBV5-1 and TRBJ2-1, is KAGVTQTPRYLIKTRGQQVTLSCSPISGHRSVSWYQQTPGQGLQFLFEYFSETQRNKGNFPGRFSGRQFSNSRSEMNVSTLELGDSALYLCASSTPNRGLGNEQFFGPGTRLTVL.